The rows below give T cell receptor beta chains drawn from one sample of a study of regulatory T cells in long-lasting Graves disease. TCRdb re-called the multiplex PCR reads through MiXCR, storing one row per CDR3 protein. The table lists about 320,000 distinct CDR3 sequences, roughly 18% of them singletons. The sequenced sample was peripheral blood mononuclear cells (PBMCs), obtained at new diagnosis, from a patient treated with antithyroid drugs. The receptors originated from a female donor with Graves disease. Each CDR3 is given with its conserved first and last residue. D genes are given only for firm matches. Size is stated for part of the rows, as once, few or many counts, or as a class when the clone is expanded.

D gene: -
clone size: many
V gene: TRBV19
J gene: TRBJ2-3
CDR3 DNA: TGTGCCAGTAGCGGATATGGAAATACGCAGTATTTT
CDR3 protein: CASSGYGNTQYF

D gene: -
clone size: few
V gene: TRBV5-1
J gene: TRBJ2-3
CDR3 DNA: TGCGCCAGCAGCACCTACACAGATACGCAGTATTTT
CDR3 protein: CASSTYTDTQYF

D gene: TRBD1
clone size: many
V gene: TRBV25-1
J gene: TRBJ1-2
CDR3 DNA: TGTGCCAGCAGTGACAAAGGGACAGGAGGCTATGGCTACACCTTC
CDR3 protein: CASSDKGTGGYGYTF

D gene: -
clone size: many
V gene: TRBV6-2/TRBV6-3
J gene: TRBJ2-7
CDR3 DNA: TGTGCCAGCAGTTTCGGCTACGAGCAGTACTTC
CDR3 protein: CASSFGYEQYF

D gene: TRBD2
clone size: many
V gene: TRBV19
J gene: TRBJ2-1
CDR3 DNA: TGTGCCAGTAGTATACTCAGACTAGCGGGAGCCCAGCAGTTCTTC
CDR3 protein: CASSILRLAGAQQFF

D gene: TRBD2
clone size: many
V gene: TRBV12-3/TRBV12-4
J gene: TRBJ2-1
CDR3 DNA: TGTGCCAGCAGCCCCGGGACTAGCGGGATCTCCTACAATGAGCAGTTCTTC
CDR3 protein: CASSPGTSGISYNEQFF

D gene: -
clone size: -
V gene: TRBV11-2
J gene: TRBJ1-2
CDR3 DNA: TGTGCCAGCAGCTTAGAATGGGGAGGCTATGGCTACACCTTC
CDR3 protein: CASSLEWGGYGYTF

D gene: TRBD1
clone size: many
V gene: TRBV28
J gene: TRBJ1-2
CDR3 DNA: TGTGCCAGCAGAGCCAGGGGGCAATTATATGGCTACACCTTC
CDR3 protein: CASRARGQLYGYTF

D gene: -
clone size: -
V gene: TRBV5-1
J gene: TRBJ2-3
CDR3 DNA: TGCGCCAGCGGACAGTCTTCAGATACGCAGTATTTT
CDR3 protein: CASGQSSDTQYF

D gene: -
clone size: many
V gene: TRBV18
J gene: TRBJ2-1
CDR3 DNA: TGTGCCAGCTCACCCGAACCCGGGGAGTCGAACTACAATGAGCAGTTCTTC
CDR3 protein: CASSPEPGESNYNEQFF

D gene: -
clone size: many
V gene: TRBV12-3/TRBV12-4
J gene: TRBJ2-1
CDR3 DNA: TGTGCCAGCAGCCACTTAACAGGCAATGAGCAGTTCTTC
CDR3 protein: CASSHLTGNEQFF

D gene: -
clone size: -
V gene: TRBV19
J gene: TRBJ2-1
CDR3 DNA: TGTGCCAGTAGTTCAAGTCGGTGGGGCGATGAGCAGTTCTTC
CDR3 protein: CASSSSRWGDEQFF

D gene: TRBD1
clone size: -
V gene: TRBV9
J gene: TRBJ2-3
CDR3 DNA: TGTGCCAGCAGCGCGCACCTGGGACAGGGCACAGATACGCAGTATTTT
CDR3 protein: CASSAHLGQGTDTQYF

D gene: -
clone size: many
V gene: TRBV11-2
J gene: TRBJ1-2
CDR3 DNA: TGTGCCAGCAGCTTAGGTGGATGGGGGCAGGATGGCTACACCTTC
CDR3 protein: CASSLGGWGQDGYTF

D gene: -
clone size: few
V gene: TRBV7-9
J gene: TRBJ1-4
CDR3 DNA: TGTGCCAGCAGCTTATTCAGTAATGAAAAACTGTTTTTT
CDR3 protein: CASSLFSNEKLFF

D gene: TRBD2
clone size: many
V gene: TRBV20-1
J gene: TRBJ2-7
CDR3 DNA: TGCAGTGCCCATAAGACGGCGGGAGGGGTCCACGAGCAGTACTTC
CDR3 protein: CSAHKTAGGVHEQYF

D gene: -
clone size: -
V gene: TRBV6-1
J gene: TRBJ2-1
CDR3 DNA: TGTGCCAGCGAACAGGGTTCAGGTGAGCAGTTCTTC
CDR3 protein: CASEQGSGEQFF

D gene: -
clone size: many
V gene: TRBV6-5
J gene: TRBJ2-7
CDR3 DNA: TGTGCCAGCAGTTACATGAGTCTAGCCCCAAAACACTTC
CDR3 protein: CASSYMSLAPKHF

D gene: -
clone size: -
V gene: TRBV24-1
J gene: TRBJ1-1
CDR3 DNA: TGTGCCACCCGAATCGCGGCGAACACTGAAGCTTTCTTT
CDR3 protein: CATRIAANTEAFF

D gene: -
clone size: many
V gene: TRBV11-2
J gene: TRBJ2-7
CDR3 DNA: TGTGCCAGCAGCTTAGTTTTTACTAGACCTCGACCCTACGAGCAGTACTTC
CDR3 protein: CASSLVFTRPRPYEQYF

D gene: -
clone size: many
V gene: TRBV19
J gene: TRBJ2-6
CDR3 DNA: TGTGCCAGTAGTAGCAAAAATCCGAACAGAGTTGGAGCGTCTGGGGCCAACGTCCTGACTTTC
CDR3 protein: CASSSKNPNRVGASGANVLTF

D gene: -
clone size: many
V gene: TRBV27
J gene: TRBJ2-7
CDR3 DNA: TGTGCCAGCAGTTTATGGGGCTACGAGCAGTACTTC
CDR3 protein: CASSLWGYEQYF

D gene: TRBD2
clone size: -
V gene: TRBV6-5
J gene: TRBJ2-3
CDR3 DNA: TGTGCCAGCAGTTACTCGACCCCAGCGGGGGGGAGGGCAGATACGCAGTATTTT
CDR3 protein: CASSYSTPAGGRADTQYF

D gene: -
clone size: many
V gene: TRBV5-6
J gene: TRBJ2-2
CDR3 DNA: TGTGCCAGCAGCTGGGGGAGAGGGGCCGGGGAGCTGTTTTTT
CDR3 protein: CASSWGRGAGELFF

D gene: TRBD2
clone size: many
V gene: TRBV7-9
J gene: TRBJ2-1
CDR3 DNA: TGTGCCAGCACCTCTGGGACTAGCGGGAGAAATGAGCAGTTCTTC
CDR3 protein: CASTSGTSGRNEQFF

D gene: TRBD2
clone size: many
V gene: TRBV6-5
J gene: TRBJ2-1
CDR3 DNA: TGTGCCAGCAGTTACGGGGAAGGACTAGCGATTTCCCGCAATGAGCAGTTCTTC
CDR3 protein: CASSYGEGLAISRNEQFF

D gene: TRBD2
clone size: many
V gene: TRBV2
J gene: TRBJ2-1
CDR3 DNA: TGTGCCAGCAGTGAAGGAGTACGACTAGCGGAGCAGTTCTTC
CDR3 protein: CASSEGVRLAEQFF

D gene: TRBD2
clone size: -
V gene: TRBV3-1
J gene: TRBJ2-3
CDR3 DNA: TGTGCCAGCAGCCGTAGACTAGCGGGAGAGGCAGATACGCAGTATTTT
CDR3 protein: CASSRRLAGEADTQYF

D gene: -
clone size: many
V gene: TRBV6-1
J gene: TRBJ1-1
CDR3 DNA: TGTGCCAGCAGCCGCGGGGCCGGGAACACTGAAGCTTTCTTT
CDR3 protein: CASSRGAGNTEAFF

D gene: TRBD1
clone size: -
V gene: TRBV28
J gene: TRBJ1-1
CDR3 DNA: TGTGCCAGCAGTTTTGGGTCGGCAGGGGGAAGCCGAAACACTGAAGCTTTCTTT
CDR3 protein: CASSFGSAGGSRNTEAFF

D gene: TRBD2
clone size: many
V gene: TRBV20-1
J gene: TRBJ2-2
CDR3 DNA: TGCAGTGCTAGCGACCTTAGCGGGAGGAGAACCGGGGAGCTGTTTTTT
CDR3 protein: CSASDLSGRRTGELFF

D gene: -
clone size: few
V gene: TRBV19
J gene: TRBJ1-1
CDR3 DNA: TGTGCCAGTAGTATAGGGGGAGTAGACACTGAAGCTTTCTTT
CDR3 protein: CASSIGGVDTEAFF

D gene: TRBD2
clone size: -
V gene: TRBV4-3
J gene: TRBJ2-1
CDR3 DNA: TGCGCCAGCAGCCAAGATGAGCGGGAATGGAGTGAGCAGTTCTTC
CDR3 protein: CASSQDEREWSEQFF

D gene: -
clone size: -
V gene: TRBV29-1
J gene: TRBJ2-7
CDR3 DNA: TGCAGCGTTGCCGAGGGGTTCTACGAGCAGTACTTC
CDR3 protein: CSVAEGFYEQYF

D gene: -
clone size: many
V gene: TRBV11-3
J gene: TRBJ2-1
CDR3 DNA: TGTGCCAGCAGGTTTCTGGGGGCGGGCCTCTCTGCAAAGCAGTTCTTC
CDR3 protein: CASRFLGAGLSAKQFF

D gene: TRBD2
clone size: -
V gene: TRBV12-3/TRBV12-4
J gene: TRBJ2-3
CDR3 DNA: TGTGCCAGCAGGGTAACTAGCGGGAGCACAGATACGCAGTATTTT
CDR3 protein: CASRVTSGSTDTQYF

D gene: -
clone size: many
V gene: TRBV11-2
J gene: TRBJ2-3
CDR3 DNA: TGCGCCAGCAGCCCGGAACCTCCAGGGAGTATTATAACGAGCACAGATACGCAGTATTTT
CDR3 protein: CASSPEPPGSIITSTDTQYF

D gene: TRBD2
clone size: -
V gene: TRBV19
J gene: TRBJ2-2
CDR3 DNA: TGTGCCAGCCTTGGGACTAGCGGCACCGGGGAGCTGTTTTTT
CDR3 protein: CASLGTSGTGELFF

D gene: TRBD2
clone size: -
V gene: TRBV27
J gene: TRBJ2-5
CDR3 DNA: TGTGCCAGCAGTTTGCGACTAGCGGCCCAAGAGACCCAGTACTTC
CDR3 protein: CASSLRLAAQETQYF

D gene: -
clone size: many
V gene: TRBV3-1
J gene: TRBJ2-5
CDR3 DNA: TGTGCCAGCAGCCAAGAGGCGGCGGGGTCTAGGGAGACCCAGTACTTC
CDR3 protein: CASSQEAAGSRETQYF

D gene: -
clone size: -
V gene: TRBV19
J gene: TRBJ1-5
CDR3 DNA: TGTGCCAGTAGTTCCCCGACAGGAATCGGCAATCAGCCCCAGCATTTT
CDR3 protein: CASSSPTGIGNQPQHF

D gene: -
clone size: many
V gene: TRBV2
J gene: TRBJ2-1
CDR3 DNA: TGTGCCAGCAGTGGACAGCACAATGAGCAGTTCTTC
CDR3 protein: CASSGQHNEQFF

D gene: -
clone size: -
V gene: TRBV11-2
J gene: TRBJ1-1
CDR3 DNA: TGTGCCAGCAGCTTAGTCCCGGACAGGAACACTGAAGCTTTCTTT
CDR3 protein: CASSLVPDRNTEAFF

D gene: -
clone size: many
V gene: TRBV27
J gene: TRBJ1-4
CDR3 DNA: TGTGCCAGCAGTCCACTGGCGGTGGGAGAAAAACTGTTTTTT
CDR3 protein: CASSPLAVGEKLFF

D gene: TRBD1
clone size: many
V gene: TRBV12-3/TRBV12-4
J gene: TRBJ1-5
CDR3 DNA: TGTGCCAGCAGCCGGACAGGACAGCAGCCCCAGCATTTT
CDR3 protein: CASSRTGQQPQHF

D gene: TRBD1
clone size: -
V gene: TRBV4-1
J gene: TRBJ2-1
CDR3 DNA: TGCGCCACCGGCGATGCAGGGGGCTCCTACAATGAGCAGTTCTTC
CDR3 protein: CATGDAGGSYNEQFF

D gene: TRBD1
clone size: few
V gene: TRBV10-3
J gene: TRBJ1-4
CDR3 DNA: TGTGCCATCAGCCCGGTACAGGGGGATGAAAAACTGTTTTTT
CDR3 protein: CAISPVQGDEKLFF

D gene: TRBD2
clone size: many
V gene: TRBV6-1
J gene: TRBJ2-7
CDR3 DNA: TGTGCCAGCAGTGAAGGGGGACTAGGAGACGAGCAGTACTTC
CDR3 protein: CASSEGGLGDEQYF

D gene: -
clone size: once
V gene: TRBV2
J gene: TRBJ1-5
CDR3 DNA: TGTGCCAGCAGTTACGACATTAGCAATCAGCCCCAGCATTTT
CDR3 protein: CASSYDISNQPQHF

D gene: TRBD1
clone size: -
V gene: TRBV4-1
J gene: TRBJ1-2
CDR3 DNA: TGCGCCAGCAGCAGAGCCACAGGGGACAGGGTGGACTATGGCTACACCTTC
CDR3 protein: CASSRATGDRVDYGYTF

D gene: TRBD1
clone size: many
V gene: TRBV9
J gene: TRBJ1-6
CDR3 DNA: TGTGCCAGCAGCCCAGATCCGGGACAGGGTTTCGGTAATTCACCCCTCCACTTT
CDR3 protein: CASSPDPGQGFGNSPLHF

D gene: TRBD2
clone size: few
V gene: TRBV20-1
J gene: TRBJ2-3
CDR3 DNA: TGCAGTGCTAGAGGACCCGGGACTAGCGGTTTCACAGATACGCAGTATTTT
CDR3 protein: CSARGPGTSGFTDTQYF

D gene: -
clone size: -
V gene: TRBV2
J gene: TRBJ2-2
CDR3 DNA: TGTGCCAGCCAAGGAAACCGGAACACCGGGGAGCTGTTTTTT
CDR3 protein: CASQGNRNTGELFF

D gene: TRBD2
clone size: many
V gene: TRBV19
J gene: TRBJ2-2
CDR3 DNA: TGTGCCAGTAGTATACTAGCGGGGTCGAACACCGGGGAGCTGTTTTTT
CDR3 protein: CASSILAGSNTGELFF